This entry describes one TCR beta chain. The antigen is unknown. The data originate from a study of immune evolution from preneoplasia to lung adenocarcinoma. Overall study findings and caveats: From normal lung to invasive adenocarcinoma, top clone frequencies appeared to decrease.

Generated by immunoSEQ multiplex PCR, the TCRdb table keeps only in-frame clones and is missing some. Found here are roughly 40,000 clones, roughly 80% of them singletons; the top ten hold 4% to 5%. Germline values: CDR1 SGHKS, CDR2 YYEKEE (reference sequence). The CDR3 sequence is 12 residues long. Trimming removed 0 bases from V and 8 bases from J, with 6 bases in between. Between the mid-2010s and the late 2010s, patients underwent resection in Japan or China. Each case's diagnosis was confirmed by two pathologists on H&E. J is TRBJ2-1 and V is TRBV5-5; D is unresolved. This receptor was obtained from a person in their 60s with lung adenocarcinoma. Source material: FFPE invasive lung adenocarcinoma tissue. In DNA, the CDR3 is TGTGCCAGCAGCTTGGGTCTGCATGAGCAGTTCTTC. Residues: CASSLGLHEQFF.